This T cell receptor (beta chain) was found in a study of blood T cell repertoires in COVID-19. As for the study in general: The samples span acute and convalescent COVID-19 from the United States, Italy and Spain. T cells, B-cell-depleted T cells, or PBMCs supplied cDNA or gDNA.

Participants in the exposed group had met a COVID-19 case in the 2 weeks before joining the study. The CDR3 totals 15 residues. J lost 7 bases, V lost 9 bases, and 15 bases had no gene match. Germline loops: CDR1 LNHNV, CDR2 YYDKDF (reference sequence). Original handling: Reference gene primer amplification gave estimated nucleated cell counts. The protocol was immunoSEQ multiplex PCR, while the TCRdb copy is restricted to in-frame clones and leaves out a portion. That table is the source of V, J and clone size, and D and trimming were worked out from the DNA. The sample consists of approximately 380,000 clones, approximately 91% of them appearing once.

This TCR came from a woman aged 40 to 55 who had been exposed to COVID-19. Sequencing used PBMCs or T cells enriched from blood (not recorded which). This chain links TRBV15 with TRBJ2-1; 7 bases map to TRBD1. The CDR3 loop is CATVKRQGVWNEQFF. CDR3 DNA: TGTGCCACGGTAAAACGACAGGGAGTGTGGAATGAGCAGTTCTTC.